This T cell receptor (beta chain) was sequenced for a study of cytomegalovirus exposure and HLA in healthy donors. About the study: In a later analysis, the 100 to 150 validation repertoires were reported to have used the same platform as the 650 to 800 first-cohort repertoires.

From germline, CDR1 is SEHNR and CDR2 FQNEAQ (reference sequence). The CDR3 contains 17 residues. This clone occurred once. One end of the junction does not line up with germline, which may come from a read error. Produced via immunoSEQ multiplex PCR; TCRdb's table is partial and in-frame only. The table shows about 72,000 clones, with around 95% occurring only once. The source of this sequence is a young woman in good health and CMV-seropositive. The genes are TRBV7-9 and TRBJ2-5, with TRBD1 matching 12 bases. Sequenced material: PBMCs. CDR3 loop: CASSLAWDRGLPETQYF. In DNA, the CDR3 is TGTGCCAGCAGCCTAGCCTGGGACAGGGGGCTTCCAGAGACCCAGTACTTC. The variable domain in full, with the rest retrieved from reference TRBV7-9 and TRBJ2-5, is DTGVSQNPRHKITKRGQNVTFRCDPISEHNRLYWYRQTLGQGPEFLTYFQNEAQLEKSRLLSDRFSAERPKGSFSTLEIQRTEQGDSAMYLCASSLAWDRGLPETQYFGPGTRLLVL.